This T cell receptor beta chain was captured in a study of blood T cells in healthy people across ages (dated by TCRdb to about 2015). Background on the whole study: In model experiments, roughly one uniquely barcoded TCR beta cDNA molecule per two T cells was captured by template switching. To avoid experimental bias, donors of different ages were spread randomly across the sequencing lanes. Two additional independent replicas of 1 million unique cDNA reads from the same blood draw were analyzed for two donors (one aged 18 to 30 and one aged 80 or older). Donors were grouped into four age groups: young (average about 15 years), middle-aged (39), aged (around 66) and long-lived (approximately 81). Using deep sequencing normalized with unique cDNA molecular identifiers, the study measured how TCR beta repertoire diversity changes with age. General study outcomes and caveats: Conclusive comparison of naive and antigen-experienced compartments was prevented by the profiling of bulk unsorted PBMCs. Total diversity estimates from one million sequenced T cells were considered lower bounds and underestimates. There was a strong correlation between observed TCR beta diversity and the percentage of naive T cells measured by flow cytometry. Compared with the aged group, more naive CD4+ T cells, fewer expanded clones and increased TCR diversity were shown by the long-lived group, suggesting age selection. The CMV infection status of donors was not known, potentially confounding age-related changes in expanded clonotypes. Observed TCR beta diversity per million T cells fell roughly linearly with age, and a significant reduction was already apparent by age about 36.

This clonotype occurred a few times. Its target antigen remains unknown. No qualities accompany the bases; no much larger clone lies one base away. From cysteine to phenylalanine, the CDR3 is 17 amino acids long. The read is trimmed to its CDR3 DNA, 51 bases read in frame from base 1. Trimming removed 5 bases from V and 3 bases from J; the gene matches leave 12 bases unexplained. The 40 or so donors, aged about 6 to 90 years, were systemically healthy Caucasian individuals from Russia. Each donor gave 9.5 to 10 milliliters of peripheral blood, drawn into EDTA-treated Vacutainer tubes. Ficoll-Paque density-gradient centrifugation was used to isolate PBMCs, with at least 6.5 million per sample. Total RNA was extracted from PBMCs with Trizol reagent, with at least 5.5 micrograms obtained per sample. For every donor, flow cytometry on a PBMC aliquot measured the percentage of naive CD45RAhigh/CD27high T cells.

Receptors were amplified or captured by 5' RACE. The instrument was an Illumina HiSeq 2500. The second PCR ran for about 7 to 11 cycles and used a J-beta primer mix along with a sample-barcoded 5' primer. A template-switch 5' adaptor carrying 12 random nucleotides introduced a unique molecular identifier onto each TCR beta cDNA molecule. Each sample yielded at least 3 million CDR3-containing paired-end reads. First-strand cDNA was synthesized from all RNA with the Mint cDNA synthesis kit, primed by a TRBC-specific oligonucleotide. Following uracil-DNA glycosylase treatment, all cDNA underwent a first 18-cycle PCR with the universal primers M1SS and BC2_uni_R. Regarding the original processing steps: For normalization, 1 million high-quality reads were randomly selected from each sample, with every read carrying a distinct molecular identifier. Reads with shared molecular identifiers were discarded instead of being binned into consensus sequences. CDR3 identification, clonotype clustering and error correction used MiTCR with a Q25 quality threshold and the strictest error-elimination algorithm. Lower-bound total TCR beta diversity was estimated with a nonparametric unseen species model using Euler transformation. TCRdb took the public reads, trimmed them with fastp at Q25, ran MiXCR for clone calling and kept in-frame beta chains. Each CDR3 protein gets just one entry, which takes the most common genes and DNA from the rows behind it. In this record, the V and J calls reflect TCRdb's handling and not the investigators' own analysis. A total of around 1,700,000 distinct CDR3 sequences appear in this sample, roughly 30% of them only once. The ten largest make up about 8% of the sample.

The TCR comes from a woman in her 30s in good health. The rearrangement joined TRBV12-3 or TRBV12-4 to TRBJ2-1, with 8 junctional bases fitting TRBD1. Sample: blood. The CDR3: CASSGQDRERGYNEQFF. The sequenced DNA is TGTGCCAGCAGTGGTCAGGACAGGGAAAGGGGCTACAATGAGCAGTTCTTC.